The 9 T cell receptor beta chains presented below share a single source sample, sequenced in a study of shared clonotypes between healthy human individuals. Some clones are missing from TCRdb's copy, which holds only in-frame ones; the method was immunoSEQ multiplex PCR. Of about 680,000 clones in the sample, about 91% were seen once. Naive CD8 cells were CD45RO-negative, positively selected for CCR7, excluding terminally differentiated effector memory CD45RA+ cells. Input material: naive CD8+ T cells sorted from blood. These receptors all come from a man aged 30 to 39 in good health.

The CDR3: CAISESGGEVYEQYF. Here the CDR3 DNA reads TGTGCCATCAGTGAGTCAGGGGGCGAGGTCTACGAGCAGTACTTC. This rearrangement joins TRBV10-3 to TRBJ2-7, with 7 bases fitting TRBD1. CDR1 is ENHRY and CDR2 is SYGVKD in the germline V gene. CDR3 size: 15 residues. The trim removed 0 bases at V and 3 bases at J, leaving 5 bases unmatched.

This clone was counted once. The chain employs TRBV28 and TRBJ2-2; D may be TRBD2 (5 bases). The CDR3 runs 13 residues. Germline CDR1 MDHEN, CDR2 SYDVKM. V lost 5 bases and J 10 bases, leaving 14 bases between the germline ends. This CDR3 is CASSIAGGEELFF. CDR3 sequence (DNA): TGTGCCAGCAGTATCGCAGGAGGAGAGGAGCTGTTTTTT.

CDR3 in amino acids: CASSLGNREGLYNEQFF. CDR3 DNA sequence: TGTGCCAGCAGCTTAGGTAACAGGGAGGGACTCTACAATGAGCAGTTCTTC. The rearrangement links TRBV7-2 to TRBJ2-1; D is possibly TRBD2 (7 bases). This CDR3 spans 17 amino acids. From germline, CDR1 is SGHTA and CDR2 FQGNSA. V lost 1 base and J 3 bases, leaving 16 bases between the germline ends.

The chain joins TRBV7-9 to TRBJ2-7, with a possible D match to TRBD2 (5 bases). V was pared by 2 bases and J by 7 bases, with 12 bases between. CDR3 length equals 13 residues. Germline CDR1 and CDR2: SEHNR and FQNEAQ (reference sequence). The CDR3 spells CASSLIPGVEQYF. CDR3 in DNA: TGTGCCAGCAGCTTAATCCCCGGGGTGGAGCAGTACTTC.

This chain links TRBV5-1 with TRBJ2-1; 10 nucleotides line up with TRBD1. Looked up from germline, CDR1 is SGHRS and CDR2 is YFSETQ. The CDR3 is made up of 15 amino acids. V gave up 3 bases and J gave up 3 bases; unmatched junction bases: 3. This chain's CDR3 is CASSSGQGDYNEQFF. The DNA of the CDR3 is TGCGCCAGCAGCTCCGGACAGGGGGACTACAATGAGCAGTTCTTC.

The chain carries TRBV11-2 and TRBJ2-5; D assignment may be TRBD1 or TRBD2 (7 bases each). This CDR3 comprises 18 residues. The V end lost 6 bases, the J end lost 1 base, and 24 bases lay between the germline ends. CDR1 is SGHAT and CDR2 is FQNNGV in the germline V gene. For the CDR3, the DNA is TGTGCCAGCAGTTTCCCCCGGGGAGGGGGCGCGGTCCAAGAGACCCAGTACTTC. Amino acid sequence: CASSFPRGGGAVQETQYF.

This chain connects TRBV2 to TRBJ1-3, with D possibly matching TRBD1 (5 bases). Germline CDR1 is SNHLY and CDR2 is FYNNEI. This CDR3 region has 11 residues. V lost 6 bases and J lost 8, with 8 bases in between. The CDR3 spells CASRTRDTIYF. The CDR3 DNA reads TGTGCCAGCAGAACCAGGGACACCATATATTTT.

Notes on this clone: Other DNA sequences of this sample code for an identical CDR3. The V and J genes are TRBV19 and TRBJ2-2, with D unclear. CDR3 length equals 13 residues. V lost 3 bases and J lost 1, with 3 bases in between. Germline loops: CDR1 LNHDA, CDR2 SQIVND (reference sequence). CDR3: CASSILNTGELFF. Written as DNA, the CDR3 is TGTGCCAGTAGTATCCTGAACACCGGGGAGCTGTTTTTT. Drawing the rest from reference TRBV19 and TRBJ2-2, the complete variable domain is DGGITQSPKYLFRKEGQNVTLSCEQNLNHDAMYWYRQDPGQGLRLIYYSQIVNDFQKGDIAEGYSVSREKKESFPLTVTSAQKNPTAFYLCASSILNTGELFFGEGSRLTVL.

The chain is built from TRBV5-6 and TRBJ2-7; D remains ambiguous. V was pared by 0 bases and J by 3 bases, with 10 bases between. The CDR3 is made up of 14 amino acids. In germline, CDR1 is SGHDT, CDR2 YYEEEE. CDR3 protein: CASSLVGSLYEQYF. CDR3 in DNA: TGTGCCAGCAGCTTGGTAGGGTCCCTCTACGAGCAGTACTTC.